Following are 2 T cell receptor beta chains from one sample sequenced in a study of patients and donors after allogeneic stem cell transplantation. TCRdb reprocessed the RT-PCR reads with MiXCR, giving one entry per CDR3 protein. The sample comprises more than 150,000 distinct CDR3 sequences, 41% of which are singletons, and about 30% rests with the top ten. The source material was blood, either unsorted or a sorted T cell fraction (not recorded which). Receptors originate from a human donor who was either an allogeneic HSCT recipient or a stem cell or donor lymphocyte infusion donor (not recorded which). It is not recorded whose cells these are; they may come from a transplant donor.

The genes are TRBV6-6 and TRBJ1-4, with D unresolved. Trimming pared 2 bases from V and 2 bases from J, leaving 12 bases between. CDR1 is MNHNY, CDR2 SVGAGI, per germline (reference sequence). The length of the CDR3 is 16 residues. The CDR3 protein is CASSYVASPTNEKLFF. In nucleotides, the CDR3 is TGTGCCAGCAGTTACGTTGCAAGCCCCACTAATGAAAAACTGTTTTTT.

The chain employs TRBV5-1 and TRBJ1-1; D call uncertain. This CDR3 spans 18 amino acids. V lost 0 bases and J 6 bases, leaving 24 bases between the germline ends. Germline V gene data show CDR1 as SGHRS and CDR2 as YFSETQ. The chain's CDR3 is CASSLEGLPPITRPEAFF. The DNA for the CDR3 is TGCGCCAGCAGCTTGGAGGGTTTGCCCCCCATCACGCGCCCTGAAGCTTTCTTT.